This TCR beta chain was recorded in a study of identical twins. TCRdb reanalysed the 5' RACE reads using MiXCR and keeps one entry per CDR3 protein. The sample holds approximately 250,000 distinct CDR3 sequences, approximately 5.9% seen once. Trimming took 1 base from V and 5 from J, leaving 8 bases between them. Germline V lookup: CDR1 SGHVS, CDR2 FNYEAQ. CDR3 length: 14 residues. The same data also went into a second study, on T cells expressing NK-cell markers.

The TCR originated in a woman younger than 35 in good health. Material: CD8+ T cells sorted from blood. The chain links TRBV7-6 to TRBJ1-4; no clear D gene. CDR3 sequence (DNA): TGTGCCAGCAGCTTAGAAATGGGCAATGAAAAACTGTTTTTT. It encodes CASSLEMGNEKLFF.